The rows below give T cell receptor beta chains drawn from one sample of a study of T cells in Graves' hyperthyroidism and ophthalmopathy. Via MiXCR, TCRdb re-called the multiplex PCR reads, giving one row per CDR3 protein. This table has approximately 610,000 distinct CDR3 sequences, roughly 15% appearing once. Input material: blood. These TCRs come from a woman aged 40 to 50 with Graves' ophthalmopathy. Both conserved end residues are part of each CDR3. The D gene is left open where the match is weak. Some rows have no size entry. The others give once, few or many, or a class for an expanded clone.

J gene,clone size,V gene,D gene,CDR3 protein,CDR3 DNA
TRBJ2-7,many,TRBV15,NA,CATSRARQSSYEQYF,TGTGCCACCAGCAGAGCTCGGCAGAGCTCCTACGAGCAGTACTTC
TRBJ1-2,few,TRBV27,NA,CASSRGGVMNGYTF,TGTGCCAGCAGTAGAGGTGGGGTAATGAATGGCTACACCTTC
TRBJ1-1,many,TRBV6-1,NA,CASSAEGRTEAFF,TGTGCCTCCTCCGCGGAGGGAAGGACTGAAGCTTTCTTT
TRBJ2-5,NA,TRBV5-1,TRBD1,CASSPRTGEYETQYF,TGCGCCAGCAGCCCAAGGACAGGAGAGTACGAGACCCAGTACTTC
TRBJ2-7,NA,TRBV20-1,NA,CSGGDSQSSEQYF,TGCAGTGGAGGCGACAGCCAATCCTCCGAGCAGTACTTC
TRBJ2-7,many,TRBV7-2,NA,CASSLGDPTYEQYF,TGTGCCAGCAGCTTAGGGGACCCGACCTACGAGCAGTACTTC
TRBJ2-2,many,TRBV7-2,NA,CASSFGGSSTGELFF,TGTGCCAGCAGCTTTGGAGGGAGTAGCACCGGGGAGCTGTTTTTT
TRBJ2-5,many,TRBV11-1,NA,CASSRQGLETQYF,TGTGCCAGCAGCCGGCAGGGACTCGAGACCCAGTACTTC
TRBJ1-2,many,TRBV29-1,NA,CSVPGQIPNYGYTF,TGCAGCGTCCCTGGACAGATTCCTAACTATGGCTACACCTTC
TRBJ2-2,NA,TRBV29-1,NA,CSVAKNTGELFF,TGCAGCGTTGCCAAGAACACCGGGGAGCTGTTTTTT
TRBJ1-2,many,TRBV20-1,TRBD1,CSATGTGGIGYTF,TGCAGTGCTACGGGGACAGGGGGCATCGGCTACACCTTC
TRBJ2-7,many,TRBV28,NA,CASSLANVYEQYF,TGTGCCAGCAGTTTAGCGAACGTCTACGAGCAGTACTTC
TRBJ2-1,many,TRBV12-3/TRBV12-4,NA,CATLRGGKGHNEQFF,TGTGCCACCCTGAGAGGTGGAAAGGGGCACAATGAGCAGTTCTTC
TRBJ1-2,few,TRBV3-1,NA,CASSPLGGNDYGYTF,TGTGCCAGCAGCCCCCTAGGGGGTAACGACTATGGCTACACCTTC
TRBJ1-2,NA,TRBV13,TRBD1,CASSRGGTGLYGYTF,TGTGCCAGCAGCCGCGGCGGGACAGGGCTCTATGGCTACACCTTC
TRBJ2-6,many,TRBV28,NA,CASTTGFGGANVLTF,TGTGCCAGCACGACAGGCTTTGGTGGGGCCAACGTCCTGACTTTC
TRBJ2-2,many,TRBV6-1,NA,CASRPNTNTGELFF,TGTGCCAGCAGACCTAACACTAACACCGGGGAGCTGTTTTTT
TRBJ1-1,many,TRBV2,NA,CASSEFGGTGNTEAFF,TGTGCCAGCAGTGAATTTGGGGGTACGGGGAACACTGAAGCTTTCTTT
TRBJ2-2,few,TRBV6-1,TRBD2,CASRGTSPAGELFF,TGTGCCAGCAGGGGGACTAGTCCTGCCGGGGAGCTGTTTTTT
TRBJ1-1,many,TRBV10-3,NA,CATRGRGVTEAFF,TGTGCCACCCGGGGCCGGGGAGTTACTGAAGCTTTCTTT
TRBJ1-6,many,TRBV28,NA,CASTTGNSPLHF,TGTGCCAGCACTACAGGCAATTCACCCCTCCACTTT
TRBJ1-1,many,TRBV20-1,TRBD1,CSAAMGQSTEAFF,TGCAGTGCCGCTATGGGACAGTCGACTGAAGCTTTCTTT
TRBJ1-1,many,TRBV6-1,NA,CASSEAVWRTVNTEAFF,TGTGCCAGCAGTGAAGCAGTTTGGCGGACAGTGAACACTGAAGCTTTCTTT
TRBJ2-2,many,TRBV12-3/TRBV12-4,TRBD2,CASSDLGGGGTGELFF,TGTGCCAGCAGTGACCTTGGGGGGGGAGGTACCGGGGAGCTGTTTTTT
TRBJ2-7,many,TRBV7-8,TRBD2,CASSLGAGVGSYEQYF,TGTGCCAGCAGCTTAGGGGCGGGAGTAGGGTCCTACGAGCAGTACTTC
TRBJ2-5,NA,TRBV7-8,TRBD2,CASSPKLAGVYQETQYF,TGTGCCAGCAGCCCGAAGCTAGCGGGAGTGTACCAAGAGACCCAGTACTTC
TRBJ2-7,many,TRBV2,NA,CANSETRGRTYEQYF,TGTGCCAACAGTGAAACCCGGGGCAGAACCTACGAGCAGTACTTC
TRBJ2-7,few,TRBV29-1,NA,CSVGGPSYEQYF,TGCAGCGTCGGTGGACCGTCCTACGAGCAGTACTTC
TRBJ1-1,many,TRBV9,NA,CASSPTLGDTEAFF,TGTGCCAGCTCACCCACTCTGGGGGACACTGAAGCTTTCTTT
TRBJ1-1,NA,TRBV28,TRBD1,CASEFDDRDNMNTEAFF,TGTGCCAGCGAGTTCGATGACAGGGACAACATGAACACTGAAGCTTTCTTT
TRBJ2-7,many,TRBV12-3/TRBV12-4,TRBD2,CASSFSGITDEQYF,TGTGCCAGCAGTTTCAGCGGGATTACCGACGAGCAGTACTTC
TRBJ2-2,many,TRBV6-2/TRBV6-3,TRBD2,CASSSREAAGELFF,TGTGCCAGCAGTTCCCGGGAGGCAGCCGGGGAGCTGTTTTTT
TRBJ2-5,many,TRBV12-3/TRBV12-4,TRBD2,CASSLSSGRKEETQYF,TGTGCCAGCAGTTTGTCTAGCGGAAGGAAGGAAGAGACCCAGTACTTC
TRBJ2-2,NA,TRBV12-3/TRBV12-4,TRBD2,CASSPRGLAGTGELFF,TGTGCCAGCAGCCCTCGTGGACTAGCCGGAACCGGGGAGCTGTTTTTT
TRBJ2-2,few,TRBV5-1,TRBD2,CASSLASSGSRTGELFF,TGCGCCAGCAGCTTGGCATCCAGCGGGAGCCGCACCGGGGAGCTGTTTTTT
TRBJ1-2,many,TRBV15,NA,CATSRDYEGASYGYTF,TGTGCCACCAGCAGAGATTATGAGGGTGCGAGCTATGGCTACACCTTC
TRBJ2-5,many,TRBV19,NA,CASSTGGTETQYF,TGTGCCAGTAGTACAGGGGGGACGGAGACCCAGTACTTC
TRBJ1-5,few,TRBV30,NA,CAWSVGGPSNQPQHF,TGTGCCTGGAGTGTCGGGGGGCCAAGCAATCAGCCCCAGCATTTT
TRBJ1-1,many,TRBV15,TRBD1,CATSSSGGTGEYSTEAFF,TGTGCCACCAGCAGCTCTGGCGGGACAGGGGAGTACAGCACTGAAGCTTTCTTT
TRBJ2-7,many,TRBV28,NA,CASKSYSDYEQYF,TGTGCCAGCAAATCGTACAGCGACTACGAGCAGTACTTC
TRBJ1-5,NA,TRBV6-5,NA,CASSYPSRDINQPQHF,TGTGCCAGCAGTTACCCGTCCCGGGACATTAATCAGCCCCAGCATTTT
TRBJ2-2,many,TRBV11-2,NA,CASSLAQGRTGELFF,TGTGCCAGCAGCTTAGCACAGGGACGGACCGGGGAGCTGTTTTTT
TRBJ1-1,NA,TRBV5-1,TRBD1,CASSSGTGLFLNTEAFF,TGCGCCAGCAGCAGCGGGACAGGGCTGTTTCTGAACACTGAAGCTTTCTTT
TRBJ2-5,NA,TRBV11-2,NA,CASSLDPGRTETQYF,TGTGCCAGCAGCTTAGATCCGGGTAGGACAGAGACCCAGTACTTC
TRBJ1-1,few,TRBV7-2,NA,CASSPMAGAAQAFF,TGTGCCAGCAGCCCTATGGCGGGGGCCGCTCAAGCTTTCTTT
TRBJ2-7,NA,TRBV13,NA,CASSFHSRHEQYF,TGTGCCAGCAGCTTCCATTCCAGGCACGAGCAGTACTTC
TRBJ1-6,many,TRBV9,NA,CASSVDTGYSPLHF,TGTGCCAGCAGCGTGGACACCGGCTATTCACCCCTCCACTTT
TRBJ2-5,NA,TRBV24-1,NA,CATSDIVETQYF,TGTGCCACCAGTGATATCGTAGAGACCCAGTACTTC
TRBJ1-1,many,TRBV5-1,NA,CASSLGSGHGNTEAFF,TGCGCCAGCAGCTTGGGATCGGGGCACGGGAACACTGAAGCTTTCTTT
TRBJ2-4,many,TRBV7-3,TRBD2,CASSRSGTSENIQYF,TGTGCCAGCAGTAGATCCGGGACTAGCGAGAACATTCAGTACTTC
TRBJ2-7,many,TRBV12-3/TRBV12-4,TRBD2,CASTLSGGGSEQYF,TGTGCCAGCACCCTTAGCGGGGGGGGTTCCGAGCAGTACTTC
TRBJ2-7,NA,TRBV9,NA,CASSEGIWGSDEQYF,TGTGCCAGCAGCGAGGGGATATGGGGGAGCGACGAGCAGTACTTC
TRBJ1-1,many,TRBV12-3/TRBV12-4,TRBD1,CASSSGTGEAFF,TGTGCCAGCAGTTCCGGGACAGGGGAAGCTTTCTTT
TRBJ2-7,many,TRBV7-8,TRBD2,CASSLAQSGRDYEQYF,TGTGCCAGCAGCTTAGCGCAAAGCGGGAGAGACTACGAGCAGTACTTC
TRBJ2-7,few,TRBV3-1,NA,CASSLARDSFYEQYF,TGTGCCAGCAGCCTAGCCCGTGACAGCTTCTACGAGCAGTACTTC
TRBJ1-1,NA,TRBV3-1,NA,CASSRLGGGPEAFF,TGTGCCAGCAGCCGGTTAGGGGGGGGCCCTGAAGCTTTCTTT
TRBJ2-5,once,TRBV5-1,NA,CASKGSTGLETQYF,TGCGCCAGCAAAGGGTCGACAGGCCTAGAGACCCAGTACTTC
TRBJ2-7,many,TRBV6-2/TRBV6-3,NA,CASRPNGQNYEQYF,TGTGCCAGCAGACCTAATGGACAGAACTACGAGCAGTACTTC
TRBJ2-5,many,TRBV20-1,NA,CSAEAGNIQETQYF,TGCAGTGCTGAAGCGGGCAACATTCAAGAGACCCAGTACTTC
TRBJ1-2,many,TRBV19,TRBD1,CASSIAATGGGYGYTF,TGTGCCAGTAGTATAGCGGCGACAGGGGGCGGCTATGGCTACACCTTC